This T cell receptor beta chain was found in a study of cytomegalovirus exposure and HLA in healthy donors. The PCR had 60 Vbeta and 13 Jbeta primers. Method: immunoSEQ multiplex PCR; TCRdb's copy keeps in-frame clones and lacks some. This table holds hundreds of thousands of clones, about 90% found once. A remark on this clone: Antigen specificity is unknown.

V was clipped by 6 bases and J by 6 bases; unmatched bases: 8. Germline V gives CDR1 MNHEY, CDR2 SMNVEV (reference sequence). This CDR3 is built from 15 residues. Study-wide points: Reports showed the classifier diagnosing cytomegalovirus status with high specificity and sensitivity. Researchers reported that a few CMV-associated chains were confirmed in vitro as CMV antigen-specific.

Sequenced input: PBMCs. The TCR was taken from a woman under 30 in good health and CMV-seronegative. The chain recombines TRBV27 with TRBJ1-5; 10 bases fit TRBD1. The CDR3 reads CASSPGTGAGQPQHF. Written as DNA, the CDR3 is TGTGCCAGCAGCCCAGGGACAGGGGCGGGTCAGCCCCAGCATTTT.